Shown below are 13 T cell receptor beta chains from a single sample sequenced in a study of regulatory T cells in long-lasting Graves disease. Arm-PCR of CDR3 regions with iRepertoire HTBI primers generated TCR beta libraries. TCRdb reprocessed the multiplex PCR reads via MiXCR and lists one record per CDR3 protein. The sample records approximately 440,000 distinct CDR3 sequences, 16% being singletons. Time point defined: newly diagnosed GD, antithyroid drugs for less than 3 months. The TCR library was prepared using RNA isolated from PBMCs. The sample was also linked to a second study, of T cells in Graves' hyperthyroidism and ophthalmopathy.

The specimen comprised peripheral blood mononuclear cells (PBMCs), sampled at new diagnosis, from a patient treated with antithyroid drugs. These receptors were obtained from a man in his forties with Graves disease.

CDR3 loop: CSARVQDNYEQYF. In DNA, the CDR3 is TGCAGTGCTAGAGTGCAGGACAACTACGAGCAGTACTTC. The V and J genes are TRBV20-1 and TRBJ2-7; weak D call: TRBD1 (5 bases). The CDR3 has 13 amino acids. Per the germline V gene, CDR1 is DFQATT and CDR2 is SNEGSKA (reference sequence). Trimming stripped 1 base from V and 3 bases from J, with 10 bases between.

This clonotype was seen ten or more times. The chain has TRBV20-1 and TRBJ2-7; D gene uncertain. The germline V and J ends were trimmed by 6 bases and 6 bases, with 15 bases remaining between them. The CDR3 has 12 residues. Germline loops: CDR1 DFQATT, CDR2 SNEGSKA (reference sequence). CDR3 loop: CSAEIGPVEQYF. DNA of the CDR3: TGCAGTGCCGAGATAGGTCCGGTCGAGCAGTACTTC.

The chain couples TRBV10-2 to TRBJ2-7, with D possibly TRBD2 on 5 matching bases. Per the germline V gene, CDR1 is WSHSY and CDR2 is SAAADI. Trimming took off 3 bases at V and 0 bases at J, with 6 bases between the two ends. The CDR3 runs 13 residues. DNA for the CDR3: TGCGCCAGCAGTGAAGGGAGCTCCTACGAGCAGTACTTC. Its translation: CASSEGSSYEQYF.

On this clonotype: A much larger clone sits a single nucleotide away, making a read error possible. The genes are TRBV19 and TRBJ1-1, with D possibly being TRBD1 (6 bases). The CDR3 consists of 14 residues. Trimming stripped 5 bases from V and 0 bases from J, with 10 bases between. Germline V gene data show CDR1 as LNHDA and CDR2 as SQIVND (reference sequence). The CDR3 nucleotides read TGTGCCAGTAGTTCGGACAGAATGAACACTGAAGCTTTCTTT. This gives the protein CASSSDRMNTEAFF.

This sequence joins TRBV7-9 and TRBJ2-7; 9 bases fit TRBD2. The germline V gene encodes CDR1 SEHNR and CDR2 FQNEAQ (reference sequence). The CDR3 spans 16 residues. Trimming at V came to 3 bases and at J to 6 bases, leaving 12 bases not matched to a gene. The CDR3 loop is CASSFRRAREGPEQYF. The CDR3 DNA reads TGTGCCAGCAGCTTCCGCCGGGCGCGGGAGGGCCCCGAGCAGTACTTC.

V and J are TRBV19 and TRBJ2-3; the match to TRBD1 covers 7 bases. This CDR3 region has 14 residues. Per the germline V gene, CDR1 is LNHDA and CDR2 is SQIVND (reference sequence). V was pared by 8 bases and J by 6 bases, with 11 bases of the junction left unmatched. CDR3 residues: CASSDRDGRDTQYF. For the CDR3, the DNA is TGTGCCAGTTCTGACAGGGATGGGCGGGATACGCAGTATTTT.

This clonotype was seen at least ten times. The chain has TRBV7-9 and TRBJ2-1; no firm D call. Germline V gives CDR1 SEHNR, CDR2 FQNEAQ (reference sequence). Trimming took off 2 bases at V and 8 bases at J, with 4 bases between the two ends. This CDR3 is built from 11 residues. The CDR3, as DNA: TGTGCCAGCAGCTTAAGCCATGAGCAGTTCTTC. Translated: CASSLSHEQFF.

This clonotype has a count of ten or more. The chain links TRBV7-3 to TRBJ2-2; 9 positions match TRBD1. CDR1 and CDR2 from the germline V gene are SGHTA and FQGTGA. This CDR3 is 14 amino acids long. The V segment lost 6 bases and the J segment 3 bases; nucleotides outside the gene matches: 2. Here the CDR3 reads CASRGQGHTGELFF. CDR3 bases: TGTGCCAGCAGAGGACAGGGGCACACCGGGGAGCTGTTTTTT.

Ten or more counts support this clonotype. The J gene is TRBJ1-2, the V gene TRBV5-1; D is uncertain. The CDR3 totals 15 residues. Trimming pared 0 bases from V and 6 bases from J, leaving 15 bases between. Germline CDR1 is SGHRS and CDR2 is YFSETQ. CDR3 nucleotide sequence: TGCGCCAGCAGCTTGGCCCCGGTGATCGGGAATGGCTACACCTTC. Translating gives CASSLAPVIGNGYTF.

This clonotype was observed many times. The CDR3 spells CAWSVRRASGRGNEQFF. Here the CDR3 DNA reads TGTGCCTGGAGTGTACGTAGGGCTAGCGGGAGAGGGAATGAGCAGTTCTTC. The V gene is TRBV30, the J gene TRBJ2-1; the match to TRBD2 covers 10 bases. Germline CDR1 GTSNPN, CDR2 SVGIG (reference sequence). The CDR3 is 17 residues long. The J segment lost 7 bases and the V segment lost 0 bases, leaving 12 bases of the junction unmatched.

The CDR3: CATSERDTAKNIQYF. CDR3 bases: TGTGCCACCAGTGAGCGGGACACCGCCAAAAACATTCAGTACTTC. This sequence joins TRBV24-1 and TRBJ2-4, with D perhaps given as TRBD1 or TRBD2 (6 bases each). The CDR3 totals 15 residues. Trimming took 4 bases from V and 1 from J, leaving 10 bases between them. Germline CDR1 is KGHDR and CDR2 is SFDVKD.

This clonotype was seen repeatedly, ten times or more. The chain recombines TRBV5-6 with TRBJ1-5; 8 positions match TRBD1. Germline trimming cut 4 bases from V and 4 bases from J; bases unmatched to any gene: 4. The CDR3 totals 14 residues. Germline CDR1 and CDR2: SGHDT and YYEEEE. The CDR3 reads CASSRQGRNQPQHF. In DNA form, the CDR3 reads TGTGCCAGCAGCCGACAGGGGCGAAATCAGCCCCAGCATTTT.

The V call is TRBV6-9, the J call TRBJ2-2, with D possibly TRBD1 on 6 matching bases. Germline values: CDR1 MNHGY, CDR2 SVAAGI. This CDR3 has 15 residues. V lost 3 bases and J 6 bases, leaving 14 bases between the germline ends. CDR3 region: CASSYSQGFPGELFF. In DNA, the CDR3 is TGTGCCAGCAGTTACTCACAGGGTTTCCCCGGGGAGCTGTTTTTT.